This TCR beta chain was obtained from a study of Ad26.COV2.S vaccination and SARS-CoV-2 variants. Study-wide context: By the intramuscular route, Ad26.COV2.S was given once, or twice 56 days apart.

CDR3 length: 15 residues. Germline V gives CDR1 LNHNV, CDR2 YYDKDF (reference sequence). V was pared by 5 bases and J by 1 base, with 5 bases of the junction left unmatched. Some clones are missing from TCRdb's copy, which holds only in-frame ones; the method was immunoSEQ multiplex PCR. Among roughly 390,000 clones listed, 70% to 90% were seen once. The sample's treatment: roughly 18 received Ad26.COV2.S at low or high dose, single or two shots; about 5 received placebo; per-sample allocation not given. Collection of the samples took place on day 63 after the first injection of vaccine or placebo. Vaccine was an Ad26 vector expressing Wuhan-strain SARS-CoV-2 spike. About this clone: Its antigen is not identified.

General study points: An underestimation of total T cell responses may have resulted from the TCR breadth and depth analyses.

This TCR derives from a person aged 18-60 years who received the Ad26.COV2.S COVID-19 vaccine or a placebo. The chain employs TRBV15 and TRBJ2-1, with 7 bases lining up with TRBD1. The source material was peripheral blood, sampled in a trial of Ad26.COV2.S vaccine versus placebo. CDR3 protein: CATSQDRVSYNEQFF. CDR3 DNA sequence: TGTGCCACCAGCCAAGACAGGGTTTCCTACAATGAGCAGTTCTTC.